The T cell receptor beta chain described here comes from a study of a mutant IDH1 vaccine in newly diagnosed glioma. Study-wide background: Mean patient age was about 44 years; about 60% were male and approximately 40% female. Radiotherapy, temozolomide, or both had been given previously, and both were given to most.

Sequencing used immunoSEQ multiplex PCR; TCRdb keeps in-frame clones, though not all of them. This table has about 34,000 clones, over 60% appearing once. A note on this clone: Its cognate antigen is unknown.

Broader study findings: Pseudoprogression appears to have had no connection to changes in top peripheral T cell clonotypes. Immune responses induced by the vaccine were seen in 93.3% of patients, spanning multiple MHC alleles.

Time point noted: baseline, week 1 (first vaccination visit). The treatment was: pre-vaccination baseline after standard-of-care therapy. In germline, CDR1 is SGHRS, CDR2 YFSETQ. This CDR3 comprises 13 residues. V was pared by 2 bases and J by 4 bases, with 10 bases between. Sequencing was performed on peripheral blood mononuclear cells (PBMCs), taken from a glioma patient treated with radiotherapy, temozolomide or both. The TCR originated in a man aged 50-60 years with glioma. Some clones in this sample may be carry-over from other donors' samples. The V gene is TRBV5-1, the J gene TRBJ2-7; a weak D match, TRBD1 (6 bases). CDR3 residues: CASSLNQGYEQYF. The CDR3 bases are TGCGCCAGCAGCTTAAATCAGGGGTACGAGCAGTACTTC. The whole variable domain, filled in from reference TRBV5-1 and TRBJ2-7, reads KAGVTQTPRYLIKTRGQQVTLSCSPISGHRSVSWYQQTPGQGLQFLFEYFSETQRNKGNFPGRFSGRQFSNSRSEMNVSTLELGDSALYLCASSLNQGYEQYFGPGTRLTVT.